The T cell receptor (beta chain) under discussion was sequenced for a study of cytomegalovirus exposure and HLA in healthy donors. Profiling relied on immunoSEQ multiplex PCR, and the TCRdb table lists in-frame clones only, not all of them. The repertoire holds 120,000 or so clones, 85% seen once, with 2.1% in the top ten. Between the trimmed V and J ends, which lost 5 bases and 8 bases, there was a span of 21 bases. The germline CDR1 and CDR2 sequences are SGHTA and FQGTGA. The CDR3 sequence is 15 residues long. This sequence joins TRBV7-3 and TRBJ1-2, with a possible D match to TRBD1 (5 bases). Specimen: PBMCs. This TCR was recovered from a woman in her 30s in good health and CMV-seronegative. The CDR3 DNA sequence: TGTGCCAGCAGCCTCAAACAAGGGACGGAGGGGGGCTACACCTTC. This sequence encodes CASSLKQGTEGGYTF.